This TCR beta chain emerged from a study of OX40 agonist ivuxolimab in advanced cancers. Study context: Therapy given before enrollment (anti-PD-1, anti-PD-L1 or anti-CTLA-4) was allowed, and 40% to 45% had some.

Overall study results and limits: Average numbers of expanded clones were greater in CD8+ T cells than in CD4+.

Clones were sequenced by immunoSEQ multiplex PCR, and TCRdb holds only the in-frame ones, with some missing. The sample consists of tens of thousands of clones, nearly 90% of them appearing once. Germline loops: CDR1 MDHEN, CDR2 SYDVKM. V was clipped by 7 bases and J by 5 bases, with 11 bases between them. The CDR3 totals 12 residues. Samples were taken at baseline and on day 1 of cycles 4 and 7. On this clone: Its antigen is still unknown.

The gene calls are TRBV28 and TRBJ1-1, with D perhaps matching TRBD1 (5 bases). Sequenced here: CD4+ or CD8+ T cells sorted from blood, sampled in a trial of the OX40 agonist ivuxolimab. This receptor was identified in an adult with an advanced solid tumor such as melanoma, head and neck, liver or kidney cancer. The CDR3 nucleotides are TGTGCCAGCAATCCAGGGTGGACTGAAGCTTTCTTT. Translation gives CASNPGWTEAFF. Full variable domain (remainder filled in from reference TRBV28 and TRBJ1-1): DVKVTQSSRYLVKRTGEKVFLECVQDMDHENMFWYRQDPGLGLRLIYFSYDVKMKEKGDIPEGYSVSREKKERFSLILESASTNQTSMYLCASNPGWTEAFFGQGTRLTVV.